Sequencing of this T cell receptor (beta chain) was carried out in a study of cytomegalovirus exposure and HLA in healthy donors (TCRdb year 2017). General notes on the study: An earlier analysis of approximately 640 of the donors reported approximately 300 Gb of sequence data and around 110 million unique TCR beta sequences from 150 million to 200 million T cells. About 330 gigabases of sequencing data and 70 million to 100 million unique TCR sequences made up an early release that covered fewer than 650 HLA-typed donors. The genetic ancestry cluster associated with self-reported Caucasian donors included about 81% of the roughly 400 genotyped donors. The study aimed to test whether signatures of past pathogen exposure could be identified by cataloging public T cell receptors. The study used immunosequencing to profile the T cell repertoires of around 600 subjects and linked those repertoires to cytomegalovirus serostatus. A separate validation cohort of about 110 different subjects was used in addition to the approximately 700-subject first cohort. The study combined high-throughput TCR immunosequencing, statistical association of individual TCRs with disease status, and machine learning to predict cytomegalovirus infection status. A later analysis re-analyzed previously published TCR beta repertoires from about 730 donors and added high-resolution HLA genotyping to study TCR occurrence patterns. Rather than using new phenotypic data, the later analysis identified candidate immune exposures from TCR beta sequences and from how often those sequences occurred across donors. An earlier analysis of roughly 580 of the donors used high-throughput TCR beta sequencing to judge whether each TCR beta V gene segment behaved as functional or pseudogenic. Donor age, sex, ethnicity and CMV serostatus were compiled together with the repertoire data. In a later genetic analysis, genome-wide SNP genotypes for about 55% of the roughly 700 donors were used, and that subset was treated as a discovery cohort. All discovery cohort repertoires had been generated on a single sequencing platform. HLA typing included class I and class II loci at four-digit resolution. The number of donors typed differed by locus, with roughly 620-640 for A, B, C, DRB1 and DQB1, about 500 for DQA1, 606 for DPA1, and over 400 for DPB1. Because of strong linkage in the cohort, 4 to 6 DR-DQ haplotypes were treated as single units for association and clustering. On average, roughly 240,000 unique TCR beta nucleotide sequences were sequenced per donor among 398 genotyped donors of the cohort, with about 19% of those sequences being non-productive.

Points on this clone: There is no known antigen for this receptor. No base quality values were provided; no much bigger clone lies one nucleotide off.

The protocol used for the library was the immunoSEQ multiplex PCR assay. The multiplex PCR relied on a mix of 60 forward primers for TCR Vbeta segments and 13 reverse primers for TCR Jbeta segments. A multiplex PCR assay on genomic DNA amplified the CDR3 region of rearranged TCR beta genes. Amplified TCR beta libraries were sequenced as 87-base-pair reads on the Illumina HiSeq System. The authors' pipeline ran thus. A later analysis tallied 75 million to 95 million unique TCR beta chains across the 666 repertoires, and some 10 million of those chains were shared by two or more donors. To remove PCR and sequencing errors, raw reads were error-corrected and collapsed into unique sequences using a nearest-neighbor algorithm that merged closely related sequences. CDR3 sequences were aligned to IMGT reference sequences to assign V, D and J gene segments. Each retained sequence needed at least a six-nucleotide match to both a V gene segment and a J gene segment. A rearrangement counted as productive if the CDR3 had no stop codons and remained in frame with V and J, and every other rearrangement counted as non-productive. Following IMGT convention, CDR3 was defined as the stretch from the second conserved V-encoded cysteine up to the conserved J-encoded phenylalanine. Sequences without an unambiguous match to a single V gene segment were excluded from the earlier analysis of almost 600 of the donors. In an earlier analysis of 450 to 700 of the donors, V segments were called functional above 56.7% productive rearrangements and were called segregating when the between-donor standard deviation exceeded 5%. A statistical classification framework was developed to diagnose cytomegalovirus status using the catalog of TCR beta chain sequences. In a later analysis, TCR nucleotide sequences were compared against IMGT/GENE-DB human TR gene sequences so that V and J genes could be assigned. A later analysis assigned CDR3 sequences and most-parsimonious VDJ recombination scenarios with the TCRdist pipeline. In a later analysis, each TCR beta chain was defined by its CDR3 amino acid sequence together with its V-gene family, and reads without a unique V-gene family were excluded. In a later analysis, 550 to 650 highly shared, low-generation-probability nucleotide sequences were removed to address suspected cross-contamination and a sequencing artifact. In a later analysis, a clonal expansion index was calculated for each public chain from normalized within-repertoire ranks of inferred template counts. Generation probabilities in a later analysis came from a VDJ recombination model fitted to out-of-frame rearrangements, and those results were checked against IGoR. Hypergeometric tests were used in a later analysis to score TCR-TCR, TCR-HLA and TCR-CMV co-occurrence, with a repertoire-size bias correction applied to the TCR pairs. To estimate false discovery rates, a later analysis permuted the HLA or CMV assignments 20 times. In a later analysis, co-occurring TCRs were grouped using DBSCAN, with TCRdist sequence similarity added in when clustering inside HLA-allele-positive subsets. Repertoires with fewer than 30,000 or more than 120,000 public chains, plus five repertoires with anomalous nucleotide sharing, were excluded from co-occurrence clustering. The immuneACCESS repertoire file appears here via TCRdb, limited to in-frame rearrangements. These files lack a portion of the clones; in checked studies, under half of the deficit traces to unresolved V genes, and the cause of the others is not known. That table is the source of V, J and clone size, and D and trimming were worked out from the DNA. Present in this sample are about 110,000 clones, approximately 70% of which were seen just once. Roughly 8.7% of the sample is held by the ten biggest clonotypes.

There are 14 amino acids in the CDR3, from cysteine to phenylalanine inclusive. The CDR3 DNA has 42 bases and is translated from base 1. V is cut by 3 bases and J by 4 bases, and the space between the germline ends is 7 bases. CDR1 KGHSH and CDR2 LQKENI are derived from the germline V gene. The cohort was made up of approximately 670 healthy bone marrow donors. Cohort members were all nominally healthy when sampled, although unrecorded immune exposures were likely present. The donor tested CMV seropositive and was one of the 289 seropositive cohort members. Every donor gave a peripheral blood sample, and the peripheral blood mononuclear cells from that sample were used for TCR beta sequencing. Genomic DNA was extracted from the blood cell samples with the Qiagen DNeasy Blood Extraction Kit. On the study overall, not on this receptor specifically: A group of highly shared sequence variants was considered likely to be a technical artifact of the sequencing pipeline. Compared with equally common non-associated chains, HLA-associated TCR beta chains in a later analysis were more clonally expanded and had lower generation probabilities. A further reported finding was that TCR beta sequences accurately predicted the HLA-A and HLA-B alleles for most subjects in the first cohort. The study listed approximately 160 TCR beta chains as associated with cytomegalovirus. The presence/absence analyses assumed that sequencing depth was roughly uniform across donors, and that assumption may not be true. Some IMGT-functional V segments, including TRBV6-2 and TRBV6-3, could not be distinguished by the 87-base-pair reads and were therefore excluded. In vitro tests confirmed that three of the cytomegalovirus-associated TCR beta chains recognize cytomegalovirus antigens. According to a later genetic analysis, donors in an Asian-associated ancestry cluster had fewer N-insertions in productive TCRs than the roughly 670-donor mean. Because some donors lacked HLA typing at each locus, the association tests relied only on the typed subset. Several of the top co-occurrence clusters appeared to be linked to parvovirus B19, influenza, CMV and Epstein-Barr virus, according to a later analysis. Immune exposure information for the cohort was limited to CMV serostatus. In a later analysis, TCR association rates were found to vary across HLA loci, with the most associated TCRs seen for DRB1 alleles and the fewest for HLA-C alleles. Most TCR sequences were observed very rarely across donors, whereas some public TCRs were present in many individuals. Assigning TCR associations to individual alleles was difficult when HLA alleles, especially DR and DQ, strongly co-occurred. Specific HLA alleles were associated with over 15,000 TCR beta sequences at a false discovery rate of 0.05 in a later analysis. An association between a missense DCLRE1C variant and V-gene and J-gene trimming of TCR beta chains was found in a later genetic analysis and replicated in an independent cohort. Most CMV-associated TCR beta chains appeared to be HLA-restricted in a later analysis, and the HLA associations seemed to be driven largely by CMV exposure. The classifier was reported to diagnose cytomegalovirus status with high specificity and sensitivity in both the original and validation cohorts. It was suggested by the authors that the approach could potentially be generalized to other disease states and immunological phenotypes. An earlier analysis of some 560 of the donors showed that most TCR beta V segments appeared in productive rearrangements either about 87% or about 30% of the time, which broadly matched IMGT annotations. Because counts were too low, some 17 rarely observed V segments, including chromosome 9 orphons, were excluded from the earlier analysis of 587 of the donors. This cohort had only TCR beta chains sequenced, and the lack of alpha or paired-chain data limited which features could be detected. Linkage disequilibrium might explain the correlated functional status among segregating V segments, but an unknown experimental factor could not be excluded.

The chain is encoded by TRBV18 joined to TRBJ1-6; the best D guess is TRBD1, with 5 bases matching. This TCR came from a man younger than 40 in good health and CMV-seropositive. The sequenced material came from PBMCs. The nucleotides are TGTGCCAGCTCACCCGGGGGTTATAATTCACCCCTCCACTTT. This gives the protein CASSPGGYNSPLHF.